The TCR beta chain described here comes from a study of blood T cell repertoires in COVID-19. Study summary: Whether acute or convalescent, the COVID-19 samples came from the United States, Italy and Spain.

Clones were sequenced by immunoSEQ multiplex PCR, and TCRdb holds only the in-frame ones, with some missing. The sample has 300,000 to 350,000 clones, roughly 88% seen once. This CDR3 contains 13 residues. The junction had 4 bases not matched to a gene; V was cut back by 6 bases and J by 6 bases. Per germline, CDR1 SNHLY and CDR2 FYNNEI. Cohort 3 donors were reported recovered after two negative PCRs, clearance, or symptom resolution. Sample: PBMCs or T cells enriched from blood (not recorded which). This receptor was obtained from a man aged 25-45 years who had recovered from COVID-19. The rearrangement uses TRBV2 and TRBJ1-5; 8 bases map to TRBD1. Here the CDR3 DNA reads TGTGCCAGCAGAGGACAGGGCTTTCAGCCCCAGCATTTT. This codes for CASRGQGFQPQHF.